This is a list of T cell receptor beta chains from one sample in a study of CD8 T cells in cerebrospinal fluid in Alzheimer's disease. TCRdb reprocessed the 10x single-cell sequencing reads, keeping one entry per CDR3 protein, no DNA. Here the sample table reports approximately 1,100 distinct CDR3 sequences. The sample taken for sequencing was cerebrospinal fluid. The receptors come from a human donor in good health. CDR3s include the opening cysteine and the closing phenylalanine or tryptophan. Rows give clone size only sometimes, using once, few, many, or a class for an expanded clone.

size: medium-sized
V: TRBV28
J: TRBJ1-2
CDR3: CASSRTALSGYTF

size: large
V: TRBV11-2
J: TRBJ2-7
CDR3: CASSLSDFWFRPGAYEQYF

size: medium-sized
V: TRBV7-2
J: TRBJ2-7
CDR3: CASSSGHGAYEQYF

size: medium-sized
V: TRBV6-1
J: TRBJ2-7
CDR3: CASSEALWEKQYF

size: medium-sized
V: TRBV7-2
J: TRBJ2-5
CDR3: CASSIRSGLGVGETQYF

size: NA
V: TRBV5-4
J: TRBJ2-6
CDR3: CASSSMYSGANVLTF

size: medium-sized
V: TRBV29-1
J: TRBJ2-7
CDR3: CSVYGTGTSGRDNPYEQYF

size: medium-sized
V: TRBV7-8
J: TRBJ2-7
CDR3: CASSLVGWRGSYEQYF

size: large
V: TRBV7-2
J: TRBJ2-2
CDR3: CASSQRLSGSGTGELFF

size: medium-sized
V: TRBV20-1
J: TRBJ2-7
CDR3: CSATLRGGPGGEQYF

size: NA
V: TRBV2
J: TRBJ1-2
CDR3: CASGGDSSLANYGYTF

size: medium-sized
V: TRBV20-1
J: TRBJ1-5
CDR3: CSALGGGMRQPQHF

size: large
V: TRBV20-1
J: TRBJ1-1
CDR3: CSASGGNTEAFF

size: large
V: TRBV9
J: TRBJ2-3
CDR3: CASSPDTHSTDTQYF

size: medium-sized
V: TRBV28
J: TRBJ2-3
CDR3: CASSYITAGSTDTQYF

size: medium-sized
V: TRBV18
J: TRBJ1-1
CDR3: CASSPQGSEAFF

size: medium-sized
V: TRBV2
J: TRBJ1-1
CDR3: CASRSWDFNTEAFF

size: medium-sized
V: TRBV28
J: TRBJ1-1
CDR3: CASSSGQTNTEAFF

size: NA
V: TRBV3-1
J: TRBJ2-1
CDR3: CASSQEGAGHNEQFF

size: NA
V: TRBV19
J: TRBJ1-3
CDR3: CASSPRHTAGNTIYF

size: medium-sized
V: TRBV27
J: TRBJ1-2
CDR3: CASSHQDRRGYTF

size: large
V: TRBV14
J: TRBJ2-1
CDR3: CASSQGGTANNEQFF

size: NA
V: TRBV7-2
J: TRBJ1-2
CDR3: CASSPQTGNYGYTF

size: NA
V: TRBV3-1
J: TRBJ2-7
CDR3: CASSQDITGGYEQYF

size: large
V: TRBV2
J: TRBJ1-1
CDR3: CASGRQRANTEAFF

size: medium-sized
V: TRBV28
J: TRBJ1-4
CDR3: CASSLLGAATNEKLFF

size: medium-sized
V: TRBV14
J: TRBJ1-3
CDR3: CASSLGPGTSGNTIYF

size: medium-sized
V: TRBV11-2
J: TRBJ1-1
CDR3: CASSRGGLPTEAFF

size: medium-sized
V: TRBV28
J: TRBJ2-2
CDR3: CASSYIGELFF

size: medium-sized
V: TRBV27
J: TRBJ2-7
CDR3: CASARQGTYEQYF

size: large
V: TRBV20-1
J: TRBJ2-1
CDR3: CSAGGAWDEQFF

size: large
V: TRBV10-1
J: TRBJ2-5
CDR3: CASSPSGAETQYF

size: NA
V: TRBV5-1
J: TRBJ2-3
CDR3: CASSKLAATDTQYF

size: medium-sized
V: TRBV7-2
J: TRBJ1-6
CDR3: CASSLRQGVNSPLHF

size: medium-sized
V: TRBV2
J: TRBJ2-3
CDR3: CASRDRGPDTQYF

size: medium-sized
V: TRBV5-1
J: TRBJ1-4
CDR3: CASSATPGKEKLFF

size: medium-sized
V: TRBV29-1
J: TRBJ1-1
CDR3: CSAFTGGTEAFF

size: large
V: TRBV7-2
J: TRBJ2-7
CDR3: CASSFGPRSEQYF

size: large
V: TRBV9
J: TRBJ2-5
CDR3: CASSVEGTGKETQYF

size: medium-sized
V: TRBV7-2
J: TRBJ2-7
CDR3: CASSLGLAYEQYF

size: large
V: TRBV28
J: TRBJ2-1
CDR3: CASSLRTGGYNEQFF

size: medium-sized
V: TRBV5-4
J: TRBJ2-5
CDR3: CASSSQGLAGGKTQYF

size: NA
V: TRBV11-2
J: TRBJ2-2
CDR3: CASTETSGRLVGELFF

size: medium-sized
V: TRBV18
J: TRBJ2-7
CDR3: CASSQTSGRYEQYF

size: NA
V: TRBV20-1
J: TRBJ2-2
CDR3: CSATAFSGSGTGELFF

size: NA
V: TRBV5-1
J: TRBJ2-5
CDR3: CASSLHQETQYF

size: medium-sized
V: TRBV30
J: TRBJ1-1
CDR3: CAWSNPGENMNTEAFF

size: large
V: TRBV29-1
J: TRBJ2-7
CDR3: CSVKEATLVTYEQYF

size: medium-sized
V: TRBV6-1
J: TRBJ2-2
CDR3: CASRLAEFTGELFF

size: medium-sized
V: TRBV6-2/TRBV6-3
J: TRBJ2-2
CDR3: CASRPGTDTGELFF

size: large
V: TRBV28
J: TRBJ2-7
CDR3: CASSANRSPPTYEQYF

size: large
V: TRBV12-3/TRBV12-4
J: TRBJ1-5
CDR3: CASSAAGQTQEPQHF

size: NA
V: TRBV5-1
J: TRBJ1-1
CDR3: CASSPRGTEAFF

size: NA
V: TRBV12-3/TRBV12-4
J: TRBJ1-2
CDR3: CASSSTGWGYTF

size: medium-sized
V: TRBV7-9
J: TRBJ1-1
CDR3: CASSTGLTEAFF